These T cell receptor beta chains were read from a single sample in a study of STAT5B mutations in CD4+ large granular lymphocyte leukemia. The repertoire was sequenced with immunoSEQ multiplex PCR; TCRdb's copy has only in-frame clones and lacks some. The table shows fewer than 45,000 clones, with 81% occurring only once. Sequenced: CD4+ T cells from blood buffy coats. Receptors originate from a human donor in good health. The CDR3 runs from the conserved cysteine through the conserved F or W. Each record gives: D gene, V gene, J gene, clone size, CDR3 DNA, CDR3 protein. A D gene is named only where the DNA matches it firmly. Only part of the rows carry a size: once, few, many, or a class if the clone is expanded.

d_gene: TRBD2; v_gene: TRBV4-3; j_gene: TRBJ2-7; abundance: few; CDR3nt: TGCGCCAGCAGCCATAACGTAGCGGGAGGGCCTATGGAGCAGTACTTC; CDR3aa: CASSHNVAGGPMEQYF
d_gene: TRBD2; v_gene: TRBV29-1; j_gene: TRBJ2-1; abundance: NA; CDR3nt: TGCAGCGTTGAGGGACTAGCGGGCGATGAGCAGTTCTTC; CDR3aa: CSVEGLAGDEQFF
d_gene: NA; v_gene: TRBV2; j_gene: TRBJ1-5; abundance: NA; CDR3nt: TGTGCCAGCAGTCGGAGAGACGGCACCAATCAGCCCCAGCATTTT; CDR3aa: CASSRRDGTNQPQHF
d_gene: TRBD1; v_gene: TRBV19; j_gene: TRBJ1-2; abundance: few; CDR3nt: TGTGCCAGTAGTATGGGACAGGGCCACTACACCTTC; CDR3aa: CASSMGQGHYTF
d_gene: TRBD2; v_gene: TRBV9; j_gene: TRBJ2-3; abundance: NA; CDR3nt: TGTGCCAGCAGCTCACAATTAGCGGGAGGCCCTAGCACAGATACGCAGTATTTT; CDR3aa: CASSSQLAGGPSTDTQYF
d_gene: TRBD1; v_gene: TRBV19; j_gene: TRBJ2-1; abundance: NA; CDR3nt: TGTGCCAGCCGTCGGACAGGGCTAGGCGATGAGCAGTTCTTC; CDR3aa: CASRRTGLGDEQFF
d_gene: NA; v_gene: TRBV6-5; j_gene: TRBJ1-1; abundance: NA; CDR3nt: TGTGCCAGCAGTTACTCCGGACTGGCCGCTTTCTTT; CDR3aa: CASSYSGLAAFF
d_gene: TRBD1; v_gene: TRBV5-4; j_gene: TRBJ1-5; abundance: NA; CDR3nt: TGTGCCAGCAGCTCAGGGGGCTGGAGCAATCAGCCCCAGCATTTT; CDR3aa: CASSSGGWSNQPQHF
d_gene: NA; v_gene: TRBV21-1; j_gene: TRBJ2-7; abundance: few; CDR3nt: TGTGCCAGCAGCGGCGGCGAGGGGTCTGGCGAGCAGTACTTC; CDR3aa: CASSGGEGSGEQYF
d_gene: NA; v_gene: TRBV7-6; j_gene: TRBJ2-7; abundance: once; CDR3nt: TGTGCCAGCAGCTTAGCTCGGGCCTACGAGCAGTACTTC; CDR3aa: CASSLARAYEQYF
d_gene: NA; v_gene: TRBV5-6; j_gene: TRBJ1-5; abundance: NA; CDR3nt: TGTGCCAGCAGCTTGAGCGGAAGCAATCAGCCCCAGCATTTT; CDR3aa: CASSLSGSNQPQHF
d_gene: NA; v_gene: TRBV19; j_gene: TRBJ2-1; abundance: once; CDR3nt: TGTGCCAGTACCCGGCGGGACGGATACAATGAGCAGTTCTTC; CDR3aa: CASTRRDGYNEQFF
d_gene: NA; v_gene: TRBV25-1; j_gene: TRBJ2-3; abundance: NA; CDR3nt: TGTGCCAGCAGTGCTCAGGGAGGCACAGATACGCAGTATTTT; CDR3aa: CASSAQGGTDTQYF
d_gene: TRBD2; v_gene: TRBV6-1; j_gene: TRBJ2-3; abundance: NA; CDR3nt: TGTGCCAGCAGTGAAGTCAGCGGGGGGAGCACAGATACGCAGTATTTT; CDR3aa: CASSEVSGGSTDTQYF
d_gene: TRBD1; v_gene: TRBV30; j_gene: TRBJ1-4; abundance: NA; CDR3nt: TGTGCCGGCGACAGGGGGAATGAAAAACTGTTTTTT; CDR3aa: CAGDRGNEKLFF
d_gene: TRBD1; v_gene: TRBV6-1; j_gene: TRBJ1-1; abundance: NA; CDR3nt: TGTGCCAGCAGCGGACAGGGGATCACTGAAGCTTTCTTT; CDR3aa: CASSGQGITEAFF
d_gene: TRBD2; v_gene: TRBV9; j_gene: TRBJ2-7; abundance: NA; CDR3nt: TGTGCCAGCAGCACCCGACTAGCGGGAGACCACGAGCAGTACTTC; CDR3aa: CASSTRLAGDHEQYF
d_gene: NA; v_gene: TRBV20-1; j_gene: TRBJ1-2; abundance: few; CDR3nt: TGCAGTGCCCCCAAGGATGGTGGCTACACCTTC; CDR3aa: CSAPKDGGYTF
d_gene: TRBD2; v_gene: TRBV7-3; j_gene: TRBJ2-2; abundance: NA; CDR3nt: TGTGCCAGCAGCCCGTCGGGGGGGGCCCACGGGGAGCTGTTTTTT; CDR3aa: CASSPSGGAHGELFF
d_gene: TRBD2; v_gene: TRBV28; j_gene: TRBJ2-3; abundance: NA; CDR3nt: TGTGCCAGCAGCGGGAGGGAAAGAATAGATACGCAGTATTTT; CDR3aa: CASSGRERIDTQYF
d_gene: TRBD1; v_gene: TRBV7-9; j_gene: TRBJ1-2; abundance: NA; CDR3nt: TGTGCCAGCAGCCAAAAGTCAGGACAGGGGGCGAACACCTTC; CDR3aa: CASSQKSGQGANTF
d_gene: NA; v_gene: TRBV5-1; j_gene: TRBJ2-3; abundance: few; CDR3nt: TGCGCCAGCAGCCTCCCGACCGGGGGAGATACGCAGTATTTT; CDR3aa: CASSLPTGGDTQYF
d_gene: TRBD2; v_gene: TRBV5-5; j_gene: TRBJ2-7; abundance: NA; CDR3nt: TGTGCCAGCAGCTTTGAGTTAGCGGGAGACCAGTACTTC; CDR3aa: CASSFELAGDQYF
d_gene: NA; v_gene: TRBV19; j_gene: TRBJ2-5; abundance: NA; CDR3nt: TGTGCCAGTAGTATTGCCGGGGAGACCCAGTACTTC; CDR3aa: CASSIAGETQYF
d_gene: TRBD1; v_gene: TRBV10-3; j_gene: TRBJ1-2; abundance: NA; CDR3nt: TGTGCCATCAGTGAGCCTGGACAGGGGGCGGTTAAGGGCTACACCTTC; CDR3aa: CAISEPGQGAVKGYTF
d_gene: NA; v_gene: TRBV5-1; j_gene: TRBJ2-1; abundance: NA; CDR3nt: TGCGCCAGCAGCTTGGCTGTCGGACCCTACAATGAGCAGTTCTTC; CDR3aa: CASSLAVGPYNEQFF
d_gene: TRBD1; v_gene: TRBV2; j_gene: TRBJ1-1; abundance: NA; CDR3nt: TGTGCCAGCAGCGGACCGGACAGGGTCCCCACTGAAGCTTTCTTT; CDR3aa: CASSGPDRVPTEAFF
d_gene: NA; v_gene: TRBV6-6; j_gene: TRBJ2-7; abundance: few; CDR3nt: TGTGCCAGCAGTTACAGGGGCCAGTTGGGCTACGAGCAGTACTTC; CDR3aa: CASSYRGQLGYEQYF
d_gene: TRBD2; v_gene: TRBV6-1; j_gene: TRBJ2-5; abundance: NA; CDR3nt: TGTGCCAGCAGTGGACTCCGACTAGCGGGGGGGCGGCAAGAGACCCAGTACTTC; CDR3aa: CASSGLRLAGGRQETQYF
d_gene: NA; v_gene: TRBV6-1; j_gene: TRBJ1-1; abundance: NA; CDR3nt: TGTGCCAGCAGCTACACGAACACTGAAGCTTTCTTT; CDR3aa: CASSYTNTEAFF
d_gene: NA; v_gene: TRBV6-1; j_gene: TRBJ1-1; abundance: NA; CDR3nt: TGTGCCAGCAGTCTCAGGGGAAGCAGGGCAACTGAAGCTTTCTTT; CDR3aa: CASSLRGSRATEAFF
d_gene: NA; v_gene: TRBV5-6; j_gene: TRBJ1-2; abundance: NA; CDR3nt: TGTGCCAGCACTTCCCTGGGAAAGGACTACTATGGCTACACCTTC; CDR3aa: CASTSLGKDYYGYTF
d_gene: NA; v_gene: TRBV4-2; j_gene: TRBJ2-7; abundance: few; CDR3nt: TGTGCCAGCAGCCAACTGTGGAGCCGCGACTACGAGCAGTACTTC; CDR3aa: CASSQLWSRDYEQYF
d_gene: TRBD1; v_gene: TRBV4-1; j_gene: TRBJ2-6; abundance: NA; CDR3nt: TGCGCCAGCAGCCCGGGACAGGGGTATGGGGCCAACGTCCTGACTTTC; CDR3aa: CASSPGQGYGANVLTF
d_gene: TRBD2; v_gene: TRBV14; j_gene: TRBJ2-1; abundance: NA; CDR3nt: TGTGCCAGCAGCCAAGAGGCTAGCGGGAGCCATGAGCAGTTCTTC; CDR3aa: CASSQEASGSHEQFF
d_gene: NA; v_gene: TRBV27; j_gene: TRBJ1-1; abundance: once; CDR3nt: TGTGCCAGCAGATTCCGGGAGACGAACACTGAAGCTTTCTTT; CDR3aa: CASRFRETNTEAFF
d_gene: NA; v_gene: TRBV7-9; j_gene: TRBJ2-7; abundance: NA; CDR3nt: TGTGCCAGCAGCTCGAGTAACGAGCAGTACTTC; CDR3aa: CASSSSNEQYF
d_gene: TRBD1; v_gene: TRBV2; j_gene: TRBJ2-7; abundance: NA; CDR3nt: TGTGCCAGCTCCTGGGCCGGACAGGGGCCTCTCTCCTACGAGCAGTACTTC; CDR3aa: CASSWAGQGPLSYEQYF
d_gene: NA; v_gene: TRBV19; j_gene: TRBJ2-6; abundance: NA; CDR3nt: TGTGCCAGCCGGGGGGCGCAGTACTCTGGGGCCAACGTCCTGACTTTC; CDR3aa: CASRGAQYSGANVLTF
d_gene: NA; v_gene: TRBV25-1; j_gene: TRBJ1-6; abundance: NA; CDR3nt: TGTGCCAGCAGTGAACTACAGGGTAATTCACCCCTCCACTTT; CDR3aa: CASSELQGNSPLHF
d_gene: TRBD1; v_gene: TRBV5-1; j_gene: TRBJ1-6; abundance: NA; CDR3nt: TGCGCCAGCAGGCCCCTTCCGGGACAGGAAAATTCACCCCTCCACTTT; CDR3aa: CASRPLPGQENSPLHF
d_gene: NA; v_gene: TRBV15; j_gene: TRBJ1-2; abundance: few; CDR3nt: TGTGCCACCAGCAGAGATTCCTCCTATGGCTACACCTTC; CDR3aa: CATSRDSSYGYTF
d_gene: TRBD1; v_gene: TRBV5-1; j_gene: TRBJ2-7; abundance: NA; CDR3nt: TGCGCCAGCAGCGCGGGACAGGGAAGCTACGAGCAGTACTTC; CDR3aa: CASSAGQGSYEQYF
d_gene: TRBD1; v_gene: TRBV10-2; j_gene: TRBJ1-1; abundance: NA; CDR3nt: TGCGCCAGCAGTGGTGGGACAGGGAACACTGAAGCTTTCTTT; CDR3aa: CASSGGTGNTEAFF
d_gene: TRBD2; v_gene: TRBV25-1; j_gene: TRBJ2-1; abundance: NA; CDR3nt: TGTGCCAGCAGCGGGACTAGCGACGGCAATGAGCAGTTCTTC; CDR3aa: CASSGTSDGNEQFF
d_gene: NA; v_gene: TRBV6-1; j_gene: TRBJ2-2; abundance: NA; CDR3nt: TGTGCCAGCAGTAGCCAGTCCACCGGGGAGCTGTTTTTT; CDR3aa: CASSSQSTGELFF
d_gene: TRBD1; v_gene: TRBV5-1; j_gene: TRBJ1-4; abundance: NA; CDR3nt: TGCGCCAGCAGCTTGGGACAGGGGAAGGAAAAACTGTTTTTT; CDR3aa: CASSLGQGKEKLFF